The 23 T cell receptor beta chains given below trace back to one sample, sequenced in a study of T cells expressing NK-cell markers. TCRdb reprocessed the 5' RACE reads; each CDR3 protein has one entry and no DNA is given. This specimen shows approximately 150,000 distinct CDR3 sequences; the ten leading clones hold roughly 20%. Sequenced sample: blood T cells: a sorted CD56 or NKG2C T cell subset, CD4+ or CD8+ T cells, or bulk PBMC T cells (not recorded which). These receptors were collected from a woman between 18 and 70 years old in good health.

The J gene is TRBJ2-1, the V gene TRBV5-5; lacking DNA, the TRBD2 call made by TCRdb goes unchecked. Germline loops: CDR1 SGHKS, CDR2 YYEKEE (reference sequence). This CDR3 region has 16 residues. CDR3 amino acids: CASSLGLAVSYNEQFF.

The V and J genes are TRBV6-1 and TRBJ2-3; TCRdb returns TRBD2, unconfirmable since there is no DNA. This CDR3 spans 16 amino acids. The germline CDR1 and CDR2 sequences are MNHNS and SASEGT. The chain's CDR3 is CASSERLADPGYTQYF.

The chain joins TRBV11-2 to TRBJ2-7; TCRdb outputs TRBD1, but without DNA this stays unchecked. Germline V lookup: CDR1 SGHAT, CDR2 FQNNGV. The CDR3 totals 13 residues. The CDR3 spells CASSSGLYTGQYF.

The chain is built from TRBV10-3 and TRBJ2-7; without DNA, the TCRdb call of TRBD1 cannot be checked. Germline V lookup: CDR1 ENHRY, CDR2 SYGVKD. The CDR3 runs to 11 residues. This CDR3 is CAIRRDYEQYF.

The V call is TRBV5-1, the J call TRBJ2-4; TCRdb gives TRBD1 as the D gene, but with no DNA this cannot be confirmed. Germline V CDR1 and CDR2: SGHRS, YFSETQ. The CDR3 length is 13 residues. CDR3 in amino acids: CASSVEGENIQYF.

The rearrangement links TRBV2 to TRBJ1-5; TCRdb's D call of TRBD1 is untestable without DNA. The CDR3 spans 14 residues. CDR1 and CDR2 (germline): SNHLY, FYNNEI. CDR3 loop: CASSEGTQNQPQHF.

V gene TRBV2 combines with J gene TRBJ2-4; TCRdb's D gene call, TRBD1, goes unchecked for lack of DNA. This CDR3 has 16 amino acids. Per the germline V gene, CDR1 is SNHLY and CDR2 is FYNNEI. This CDR3 reads CASSEQGSAAKNIQYF.

The chain is built from TRBV5-1 and TRBJ2-1. This CDR3 is built from 15 residues. The germline V gene encodes CDR1 SGHRS and CDR2 YFSETQ. CDR3 sequence: CASSLGQSSYNEQFF.

The chain links TRBV11-2 to TRBJ2-7; the D call from TCRdb, TRBD2, cannot be confirmed without DNA. The length of the CDR3 is 17 residues. Germline V gene lookup returns CDR1 SGHAT and CDR2 FQNNGV. The CDR3 region is CASSRRPLAGAAYEQYF.

The CDR3 loop reads CSVEATLNANEQFF. The gene calls are TRBV29-1 and TRBJ2-1. This CDR3 has 14 residues. Germline V lookup: CDR1 SQVTM, CDR2 ANQGSEA.

The rearrangement joins TRBV6-1 to TRBJ2-5. Germline CDR1 and CDR2: MNHNS and SASEGT. This CDR3 contains 13 residues. CDR3 protein: CASSENGQETQYF.

The CDR3 spells CASSLGRGAGGLLETQYF. This sequence joins TRBV7-7 and TRBJ2-5; the D call of TRBD1 rests on TCRdb alone, since no DNA is present to check it. The CDR3 is 18 amino acids. The germline gives CDR1 SSHAT, CDR2 FNYEAQ (reference sequence).

This chain links TRBV27 with TRBJ2-7; TCRdb outputs TRBD1, but without DNA this stays unchecked. The CDR3 runs 16 residues. Germline CDR1 reads MNHEY; CDR2 reads SMNVEV (reference sequence). CDR3 sequence reads: CASSLYPGQAHYEQYF.

The chain links TRBV5-4 to TRBJ2-2. The CDR3 has 14 residues. Germline CDR1 is SGHNT and CDR2 is YYREEE (reference sequence). CDR3 protein: CASSFQDGTGELFF.

This rearrangement joins TRBV3-1 to TRBJ2-1; TCRdb's D call of TRBD2 is untestable without DNA. CDR1 LGHDT and CDR2 YNNKEL come from the germline V gene (reference sequence). The CDR3 has 13 residues. The CDR3 here is CASGTRGGGEQFF.

The rearrangement joins TRBV7-9 to TRBJ1-6; TCRdb returns TRBD1, unconfirmable since there is no DNA. CDR3 length: 14 amino acids. The germline gives CDR1 SEHNR, CDR2 FQNEAQ (reference sequence). CDR3: CASSSQGGNSPLHF.

V and J are TRBV5-1 and TRBJ1-2; TCRdb proposes TRBD1, but this gene call is untestable without DNA. CDR3 length: 14 residues. The V gene's germline CDR1 is SGHRS and CDR2 YFSETQ. The CDR3 protein is CASSLTGEAYGYTF.

The V gene is TRBV5-1, the J gene TRBJ2-3; TCRdb indicates TRBD2, and absent DNA this call remains unverified. Germline CDR1 and CDR2: SGHRS and YFSETQ. The CDR3 totals 18 residues. The CDR3 loop is CASSLERTSGIGSDTQYF.

V usage is TRBV20-1 and J usage is TRBJ1-5. CDR1 and CDR2 from the germline V gene are DFQATT and SNEGSKA (reference sequence). The CDR3 spans 15 residues. The CDR3 loop reads CSAREGDYSNQPQHF.

The chain joins TRBV5-1 to TRBJ1-5; TCRdb's D call of TRBD1 is untestable without DNA. Per the germline V gene, CDR1 is SGHRS and CDR2 is YFSETQ. The CDR3 runs to 16 residues. CDR3 region: CASSLSGQGGNQPQHF. The variable domain in full, completed from reference TRBV5-1 and TRBJ1-5, reads KAGVTQTPRYLIKTRGQQVTLSCSPISGHRSVSWYQQTPGQGLQFLFEYFSETQRNKGNFPGRFSGRQFSNSRSEMNVSTLELGDSALYLCASSLSGQGGNQPQHFGDGTRLSIL.

V usage is TRBV20-1 and J usage is TRBJ2-3; TCRdb designates TRBD2, a call that cannot be tested without DNA. This CDR3 is 14 amino acids long. The V gene's germline CDR1 is DFQATT and CDR2 SNEGSKA (reference sequence). The CDR3 region is CSADLPGVTDTQYF.

The CDR3 region is CASSSAGGREQYF. The chain is built from TRBV11-3 and TRBJ2-7; TCRdb lists TRBD1, though no DNA is available to test this call. The CDR3 runs to 13 residues. The germline CDR1 and CDR2 sequences are SGHNT and YENEEA.

The chain uses TRBV6-5 and TRBJ2-7; with no DNA, the TCRdb D assignment of TRBD2 cannot be verified. The CDR3 has 15 amino acids. Germline V gene lookup returns CDR1 MNHEY and CDR2 SVGAGI. CDR3: CASSYSASGGYEQYF.